Given below is one T cell receptor beta chain in context. Its antigen is still unknown. Sequencing used immunoSEQ multiplex PCR; TCRdb keeps in-frame clones, though not all of them. Of 150,000 or so clones in the sample, about 88% were seen once. This sample was included in a study of T cell responses to AZD1222 COVID-19 vaccine. General study points: The sample set comprised mostly white British donors with more females, and clonal diversity was possibly underestimated. Only a handful of AZD1222 recipients were seropositive at baseline.

The TCR sequence derives from an adult in good health. Sample: peripheral blood, taken on day 0 of AZD1222 vaccination.

The CDR3 sequence: CAISDRAEDTQYF. CDR3 coding DNA: TGTGCCATCAGTGATAGGGCGGAAGATACGCAGTATTTT. V and J are TRBV10-3 and TRBJ2-3; no clear D. Germline CDR1 reads ENHRY; CDR2 reads SYGVKD. V was cut by 3 bases and J by 5 bases, with 9 bases left in between. The CDR3 sequence is 13 residues long.